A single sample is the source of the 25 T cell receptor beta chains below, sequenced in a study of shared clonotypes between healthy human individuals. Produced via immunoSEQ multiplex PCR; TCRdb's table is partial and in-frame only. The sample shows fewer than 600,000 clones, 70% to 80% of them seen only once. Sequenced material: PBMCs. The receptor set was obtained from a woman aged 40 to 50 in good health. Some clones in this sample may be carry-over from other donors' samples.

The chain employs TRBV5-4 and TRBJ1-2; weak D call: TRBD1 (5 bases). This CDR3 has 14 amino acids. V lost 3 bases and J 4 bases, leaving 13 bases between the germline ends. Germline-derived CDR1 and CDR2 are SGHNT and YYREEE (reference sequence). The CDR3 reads CASSSGRNPYGYTF. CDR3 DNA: TGTGCCAGCAGCTCGGGACGGAATCCCTATGGCTACACCTTC.

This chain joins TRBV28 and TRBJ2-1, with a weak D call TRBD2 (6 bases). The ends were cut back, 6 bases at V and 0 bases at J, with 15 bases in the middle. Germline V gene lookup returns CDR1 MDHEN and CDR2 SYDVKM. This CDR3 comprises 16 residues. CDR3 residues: CASSTTGTHSYNEQFF. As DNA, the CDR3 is TGTGCCAGCAGCACGACCGGGACTCACTCCTACAATGAGCAGTTCTTC.

The DNA of the CDR3 is TGTGCCAGCAACCATCGGGAAAGGGCTGAAGCTTTCTTT. Protein sequence: CASNHRERAEAFF. The J gene is TRBJ1-1, the V gene TRBV6-1; D unresolved. The V end was cut by 7 bases, the J end by 6 bases, with 15 bases between. Germline V gene lookup returns CDR1 MNHNS and CDR2 SASEGT. CDR3 length: 13 amino acids.

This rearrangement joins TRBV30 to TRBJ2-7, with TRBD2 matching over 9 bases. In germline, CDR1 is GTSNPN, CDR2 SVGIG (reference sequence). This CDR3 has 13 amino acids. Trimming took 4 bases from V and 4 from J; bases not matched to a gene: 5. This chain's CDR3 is CAWMASGKYEQYF. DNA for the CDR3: TGTGCCTGGATGGCTAGCGGGAAGTACGAGCAGTACTTC.

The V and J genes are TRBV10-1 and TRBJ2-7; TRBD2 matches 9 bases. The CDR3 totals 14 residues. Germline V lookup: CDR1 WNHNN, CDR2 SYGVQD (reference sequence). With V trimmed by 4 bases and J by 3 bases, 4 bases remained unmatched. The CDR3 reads CASSVGGRVYEQYF. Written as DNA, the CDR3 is TGCGCCAGCAGTGTTGGCGGGAGGGTCTACGAGCAGTACTTC.

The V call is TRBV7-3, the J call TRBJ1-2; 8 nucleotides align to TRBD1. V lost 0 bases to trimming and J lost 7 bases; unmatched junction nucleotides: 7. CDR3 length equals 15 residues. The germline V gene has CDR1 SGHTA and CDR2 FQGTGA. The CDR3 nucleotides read TGTGCCAGCAGCTTAACCTCAGCAGGGGGCTCTGGCTACACCTTC. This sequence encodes CASSLTSAGGSGYTF.

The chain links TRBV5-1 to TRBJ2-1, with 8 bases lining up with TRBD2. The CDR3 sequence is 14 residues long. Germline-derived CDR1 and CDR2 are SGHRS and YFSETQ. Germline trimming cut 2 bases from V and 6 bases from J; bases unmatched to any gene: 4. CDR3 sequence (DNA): TGCGCCAGCAGCTTAGCGGGAGTTAGCAATGAGCAGTTCTTC. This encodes CASSLAGVSNEQFF.

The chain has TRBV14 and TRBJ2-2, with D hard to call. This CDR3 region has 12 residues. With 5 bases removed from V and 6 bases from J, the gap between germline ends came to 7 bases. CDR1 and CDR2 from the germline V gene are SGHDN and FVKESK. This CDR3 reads CASSFMAGELFF. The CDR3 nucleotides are TGTGCCAGCAGCTTCATGGCCGGGGAGCTGTTTTTT.

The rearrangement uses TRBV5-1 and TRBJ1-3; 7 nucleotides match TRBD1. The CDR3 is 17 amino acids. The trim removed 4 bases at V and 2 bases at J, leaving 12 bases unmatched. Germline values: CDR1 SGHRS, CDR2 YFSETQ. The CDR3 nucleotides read TGCGCCAGCAGCAACTACGCTCAGGGGGAACCTGGAAACACCATATATTTT. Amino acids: CASSNYAQGEPGNTIYF.

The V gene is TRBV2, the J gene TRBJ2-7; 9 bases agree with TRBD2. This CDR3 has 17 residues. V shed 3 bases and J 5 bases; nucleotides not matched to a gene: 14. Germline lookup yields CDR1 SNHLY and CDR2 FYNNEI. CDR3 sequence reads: CASSDWAWREGINEQYF. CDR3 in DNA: TGTGCCAGCAGTGATTGGGCGTGGCGGGAGGGAATTAACGAGCAGTACTTC.

The DNA of the CDR3 is TGTGCCAGCAGTTCCCCACCAGGGAGTATGAACACTGAAGCTTTCTTT. Its translation: CASSSPPGSMNTEAFF. This chain joins TRBV6-5 and TRBJ1-1; D may be TRBD1 (5 bases). This CDR3 has 16 residues. Trimming left V 4 bases short and J 0 bases short, with 15 bases between. Germline assignment: CDR1 MNHEY and CDR2 SVGAGI.

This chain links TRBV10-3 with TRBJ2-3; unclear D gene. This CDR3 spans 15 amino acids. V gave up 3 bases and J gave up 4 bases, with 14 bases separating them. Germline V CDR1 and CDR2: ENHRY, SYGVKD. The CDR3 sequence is CAISDPARGADTQYF. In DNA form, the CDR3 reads TGTGCCATCAGTGACCCTGCCCGTGGGGCAGATACGCAGTATTTT.

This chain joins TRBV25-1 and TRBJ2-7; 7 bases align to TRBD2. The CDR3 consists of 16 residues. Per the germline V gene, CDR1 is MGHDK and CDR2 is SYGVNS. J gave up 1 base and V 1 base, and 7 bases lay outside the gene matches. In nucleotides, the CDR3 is TGTGCCAGCAGTGAATGGGGCGGGAGAGGATCCTACGAGCAGTACTTC. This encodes CASSEWGGRGSYEQYF.

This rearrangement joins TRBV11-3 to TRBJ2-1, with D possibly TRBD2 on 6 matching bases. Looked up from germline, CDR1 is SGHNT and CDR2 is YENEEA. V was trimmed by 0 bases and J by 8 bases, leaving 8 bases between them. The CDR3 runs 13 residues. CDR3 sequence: CASSLDREDEQFF. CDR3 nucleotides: TGTGCCAGCAGCTTAGACAGGGAGGATGAGCAGTTCTTC.

The CDR3 region is CASSFSGTGGGEQYF. The CDR3 nucleotides read TGTGCCAGCAGCTTTTCAGGGACAGGCGGTGGCGAGCAGTACTTC. The chain couples TRBV7-8 to TRBJ2-7, with 8 bases aligning to TRBD1. J lost 6 bases, V lost 3 bases, and 10 bases had no gene match. CDR1 and CDR2 from the germline V gene are SGHVS and FQNEAQ. The CDR3 is made up of 15 amino acids. Filled out from reference TRBV7-8 and TRBJ2-7, the complete variable domain reads GAGVSQSPRYKVAKRGQDVALRCDPISGHVSLFWYQQALGQGPEFLTYFQNEAQLDKSGLPSDRFFAERPEGSVSTLKIQRTQQEDSAVYLCASSFSGTGGGEQYFGPGTRLTVT.

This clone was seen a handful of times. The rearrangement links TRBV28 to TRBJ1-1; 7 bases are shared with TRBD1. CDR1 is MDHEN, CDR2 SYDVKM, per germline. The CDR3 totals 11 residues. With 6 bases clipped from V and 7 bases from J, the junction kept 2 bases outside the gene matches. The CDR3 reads CASRRDSEAFF. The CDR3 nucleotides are TGTGCCAGCAGACGGGACAGTGAAGCTTTCTTT.

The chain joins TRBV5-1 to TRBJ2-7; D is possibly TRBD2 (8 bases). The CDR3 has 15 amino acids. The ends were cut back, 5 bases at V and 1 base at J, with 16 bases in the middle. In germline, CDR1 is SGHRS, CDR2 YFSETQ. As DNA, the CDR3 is TGCGCCAGCAGTTCGGGAGGGGGCATTTCCTACGAGCAGTACTTC. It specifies CASSSGGGISYEQYF.

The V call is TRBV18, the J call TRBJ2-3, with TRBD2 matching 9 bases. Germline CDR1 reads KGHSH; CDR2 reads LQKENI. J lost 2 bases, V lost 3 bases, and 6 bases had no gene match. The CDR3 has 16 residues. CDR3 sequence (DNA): TGTGCCAGCTCACCGGCGGGGGGGCCAGACACAGATACGCAGTATTTT. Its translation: CASSPAGGPDTDTQYF.

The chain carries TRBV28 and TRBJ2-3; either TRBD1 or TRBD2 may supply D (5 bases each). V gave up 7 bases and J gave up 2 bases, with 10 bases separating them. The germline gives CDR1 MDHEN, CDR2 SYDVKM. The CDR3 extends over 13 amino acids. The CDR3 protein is CASTGRTTDTQYF. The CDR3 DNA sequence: TGTGCCAGCACGGGACGGACCACAGATACGCAGTATTTT.

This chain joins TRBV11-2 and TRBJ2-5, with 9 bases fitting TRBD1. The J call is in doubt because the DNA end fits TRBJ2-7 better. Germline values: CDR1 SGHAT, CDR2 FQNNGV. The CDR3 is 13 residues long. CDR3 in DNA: TGTGCCAGCAGCCGGGACAGGGTCCACGAGCAGTACTTC. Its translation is CASSRDRVHEQYF.

Here the CDR3 reads CASSRDDSPYEQYF. DNA for the CDR3: TGTGCCAGCAGCCGCGACGACAGCCCCTACGAGCAGTACTTC. The chain carries TRBV7-9 and TRBJ2-7, with D maybe TRBD1 (5 bases). Looked up from germline, CDR1 is SEHNR and CDR2 is FQNEAQ (reference sequence). Deletions cut 5 bases from V and 2 bases from J, with 13 bases between. The CDR3 is made up of 14 amino acids.

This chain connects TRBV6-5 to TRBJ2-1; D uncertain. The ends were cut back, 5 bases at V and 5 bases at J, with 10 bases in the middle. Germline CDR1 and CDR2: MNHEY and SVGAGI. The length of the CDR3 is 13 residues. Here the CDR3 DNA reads TGTGCCAGCAGTAAAAACGGAAACAATGAGCAGTTCTTC. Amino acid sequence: CASSKNGNNEQFF.

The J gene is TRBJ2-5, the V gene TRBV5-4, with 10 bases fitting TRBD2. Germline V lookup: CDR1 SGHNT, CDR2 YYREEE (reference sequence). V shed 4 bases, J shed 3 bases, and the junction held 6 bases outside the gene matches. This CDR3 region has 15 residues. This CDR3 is CASSLDLAGEETQYF. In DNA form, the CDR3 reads TGTGCCAGCAGCCTGGATCTAGCGGGGGAAGAGACCCAGTACTTC. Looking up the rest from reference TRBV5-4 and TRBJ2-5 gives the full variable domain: ETGVTQSPTHLIKTRGQQVTLRCSSQSGHNTVSWYQQALGQGPQFIFQYYREEENGRGNFPPRFSGLQFPNYSSELNVNALELDDSALYLCASSLDLAGEETQYFGPGTRLLVL.

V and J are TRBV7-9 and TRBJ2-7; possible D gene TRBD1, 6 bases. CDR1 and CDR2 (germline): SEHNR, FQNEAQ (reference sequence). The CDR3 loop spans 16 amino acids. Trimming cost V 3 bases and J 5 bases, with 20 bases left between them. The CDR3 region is CASSLFQGTLRNEQYF. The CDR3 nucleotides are TGTGCCAGCAGCTTGTTCCAGGGGACCTTAAGGAACGAGCAGTACTTC.

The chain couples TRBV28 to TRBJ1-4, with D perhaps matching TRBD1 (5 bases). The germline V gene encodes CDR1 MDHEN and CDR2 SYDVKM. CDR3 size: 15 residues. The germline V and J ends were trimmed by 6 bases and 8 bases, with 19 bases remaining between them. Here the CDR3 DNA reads TGTGCCAGCAGACCCCTTGACAGCGCGGGAGAAAAACTGTTTTTT. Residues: CASRPLDSAGEKLFF.